This is a list of T cell receptor beta chains from one sample in a study of tumor-infiltrating lymphocytes in primary liver carcinoma. TCRdb re-called the multiplex PCR reads with MiXCR, one entry per CDR3 protein. Of about 60,000 distinct CDR3 sequences listed, roughly two thirds are singletons. Input material: liver tumor tissue from sampling region 4. The receptors originated from a man in his forties or fifties with primary liver carcinoma and hepatitis B virus infection. Each CDR3 is given with its conserved first and last residue. The D gene is left open where the match is weak. Clone size is given for some rows only: seen once, a few or many times, or a class if the clone is expanded.

V gene: TRBV4-3
J gene: TRBJ2-1
clone size: .
D gene: .
CDR3 DNA: TGCGTCAGCAGCCAAACAGGTTACAGTGAGCAGTTCTTC
CDR3 protein: CVSSQTGYSEQFF

V gene: TRBV7-9
J gene: TRBJ1-5
clone size: once
D gene: .
CDR3 DNA: TGTGTCATCAGCGGCAATATCACTCAGCCCCAGCATTTC
CDR3 protein: CVISGNITQPQHF

V gene: TRBV11-2
J gene: TRBJ2-3
clone size: .
D gene: .
CDR3 DNA: TGTGCCAGCAGCCTCGAGTACCAAAGTACAGATACGCCGTATTTT
CDR3 protein: CASSLEYQSTDTPYF

V gene: TRBV12-3/TRBV12-4
J gene: TRBJ1-2
clone size: .
D gene: .
CDR3 DNA: TGTGCCAGCACTTTAGCAACAGGAGCAAACTATGGCTACACCTTC
CDR3 protein: CASTLATGANYGYTF

V gene: TRBV4-1
J gene: TRBJ1-1
clone size: .
D gene: .
CDR3 DNA: TGCGCCAGTAGCCATCCCCTGAACCCTGAAGCTTTCTTT
CDR3 protein: CASSHPLNPEAFF

V gene: TRBV13
J gene: TRBJ1-4
clone size: .
D gene: .
CDR3 DNA: TGTGTCAGCAGCCCCGCCAGTAATGAAAAACTGTTTTTT
CDR3 protein: CVSSPASNEKLFF

V gene: TRBV10-2
J gene: TRBJ2-1
clone size: many
D gene: .
CDR3 DNA: TGCGCCAGCGGGGGCTACTACAATGAGCAGTTCTTC
CDR3 protein: CASGGYYNEQFF

V gene: TRBV6-5
J gene: TRBJ2-5
clone size: many
D gene: .
CDR3 DNA: TGTGCCAGCACGGCCGAAGGGAAGACCCAGTACTTC
CDR3 protein: CASTAEGKTQYF

V gene: TRBV13
J gene: TRBJ2-7
clone size: .
D gene: .
CDR3 DNA: TGTGCCAGTAGCTTACAGCTCCGGAACCCCAAGCAGTACTTC
CDR3 protein: CASSLQLRNPKQYF

V gene: TRBV11-2
J gene: TRBJ2-2
clone size: .
D gene: .
CDR3 DNA: TGTGCCAACAGCCTACAGTACACAGGGGAGCTGTTTTTT
CDR3 protein: CANSLQYTGELFF

V gene: TRBV28
J gene: TRBJ2-2
clone size: .
D gene: TRBD2
CDR3 DNA: TGTACCAGCAGTACCGGGACTAGCGGGAAAGTTTTCGGCGGGGAGATGTTTTTT
CDR3 protein: CTSSTGTSGKVFGGEMFF

V gene: TRBV6-2/TRBV6-3
J gene: TRBJ2-1
clone size: .
D gene: TRBD2
CDR3 DNA: TGTGCCAGCACTTACCTCCCAGGGACTAGCGGGAGTTGGGATGAGCAGTTCTTC
CDR3 protein: CASTYLPGTSGSWDEQFF

V gene: TRBV5-1
J gene: TRBJ2-2
clone size: .
D gene: .
CDR3 DNA: TGCGCCAGCAGAGTGTCGGGAGACCTCGCCGGGGAGCTGTTTTTT
CDR3 protein: CASRVSGDLAGELFF

V gene: TRBV10-3
J gene: TRBJ2-3
clone size: once
D gene: .
CDR3 DNA: TGTGCCATCAGCCGGGAGTACGAATGGGGCACAGATACGCAGTATTTT
CDR3 protein: CAISREYEWGTDTQYF

V gene: TRBV11-2
J gene: TRBJ2-3
clone size: .
D gene: .
CDR3 DNA: TGTGCCAGCAGCGCCAGCACAGATAAGTATTTT
CDR3 protein: CASSASTDKYF

V gene: TRBV6-2/TRBV6-3
J gene: TRBJ1-5
clone size: .
D gene: .
CDR3 DNA: TGTGCCAGTACCATCGACAACTATAGCAATCAGCTCCAGCATTTT
CDR3 protein: CASTIDNYSNQLQHF

V gene: TRBV11-2
J gene: TRBJ2-7
clone size: .
D gene: .
CDR3 DNA: TGTGCCTGCAGCTTAGAGGGCACCTTCGAGCAGTACTTC
CDR3 protein: CACSLEGTFEQYF

V gene: TRBV29-1
J gene: TRBJ2-2
clone size: .
D gene: .
CDR3 DNA: TGCAGCGTTTCCGGGTCGGGGAACACAGGGGAGCTGTTTTTT
CDR3 protein: CSVSGSGNTGELFF

V gene: TRBV28
J gene: TRBJ2-4
clone size: .
D gene: .
CDR3 DNA: TGTGCCACCCTCCCAGTCGGTGGAGGAGTGATCATTCAGTACTTC
CDR3 protein: CATLPVGGGVIIQYF

V gene: TRBV6-2/TRBV6-3
J gene: TRBJ2-1
clone size: many
D gene: .
CDR3 DNA: TGTGCCAGCAGTTGGAGGGATGAGCAGTTCTTC
CDR3 protein: CASSWRDEQFF

V gene: TRBV29-1
J gene: TRBJ2-3
clone size: .
D gene: TRBD2
CDR3 DNA: TGCAGCGGACTAGCGGGATTGGACGCAGATACGCAGTATTTT
CDR3 protein: CSGLAGLDADTQYF

V gene: TRBV29-1
J gene: TRBJ1-2
clone size: many
D gene: .
CDR3 DNA: TGCAGCGTTTCAGGGCAGTCTGGCCCCTATGGCTACACCTTC
CDR3 protein: CSVSGQSGPYGYTF

V gene: TRBV29-1
J gene: TRBJ1-5
clone size: .
D gene: .
CDR3 DNA: TGCAGCGTATACGAACAGGGTCATGGACAGCCCCAGCATTTT
CDR3 protein: CSVYEQGHGQPQHF

V gene: TRBV5-1
J gene: TRBJ2-1
clone size: .
D gene: TRBD2
CDR3 DNA: TGCGCCTGCAGCCACGGAAGAAGCGGGATTCGTGTTAATGAGCAGTTCTTC
CDR3 protein: CACSHGRSGIRVNEQFF

V gene: TRBV11-2
J gene: TRBJ2-3
clone size: .
D gene: TRBD2
CDR3 DNA: TGTGCCAGCAGCTCCTTAGGGAGGGGATCACACACAGATACGCAGTATTTT
CDR3 protein: CASSSLGRGSHTDTQYF

V gene: TRBV12-5
J gene: TRBJ2-1
clone size: many
D gene: TRBD2
CDR3 DNA: TGTGCTAGTGGTCCGAACGGGACTAGGATGTTCTTC
CDR3 protein: CASGPNGTRMFF

V gene: TRBV12-3/TRBV12-4
J gene: TRBJ2-5
clone size: .
D gene: .
CDR3 DNA: TGTGGCAGCAGTTTTTTAGCGGAAGAGGCCCAGTACTTC
CDR3 protein: CGSSFLAEEAQYF

V gene: TRBV29-1
J gene: TRBJ1-2
clone size: .
D gene: .
CDR3 DNA: TGTATCGTGTGGGACCCGGGCCAGGACTATGGCTACACCTTC
CDR3 protein: CIVWDPGQDYGYTF

V gene: TRBV11-2
J gene: TRBJ2-2
clone size: .
D gene: .
CDR3 DNA: TGTGCCAGCAGCGGGCTTAGGAGCACGAATACCGGGGAGCTGTTTTTT
CDR3 protein: CASSGLRSTNTGELFF

V gene: TRBV6-1
J gene: TRBJ2-7
clone size: few
D gene: TRBD1
CDR3 DNA: TGTGCCAGCACCCGGACAGGTTCCTACGAGCCGTACTTC
CDR3 protein: CASTRTGSYEPYF

V gene: TRBV14
J gene: TRBJ2-7
clone size: .
D gene: .
CDR3 DNA: TGTGCCAGCAGCGCCTATTCCGAGTCAACGCAGTACTTC
CDR3 protein: CASSAYSESTQYF

V gene: TRBV5-5
J gene: TRBJ2-1
clone size: .
D gene: .
CDR3 DNA: TGTGCCAGCAGCTTGGTTCCCGAACGGTACAACGGGCAGTTCTTC
CDR3 protein: CASSLVPERYNGQFF